One and the same sample provided the 15 T cell receptor beta chains below, sequenced in a study of blood T cells in healthy people across ages. With a J-beta primer mix and a sample-barcoded 5' primer, a second PCR ran about 6 to 11 cycles. One entry per CDR3 protein results from TCRdb running MiXCR on the 5' RACE reads. The table has roughly 800,000 distinct CDR3 sequences, 58% seen once. The specimen was blood. The source is a man under 40 in good health.

The V and J genes are TRBV7-2 and TRBJ2-5, with D unresolved. The V gene's germline CDR1 is SGHTA and CDR2 FQGNSA. This CDR3 has 14 amino acids. Trimming stripped 5 bases from V and 0 bases from J, with 10 bases between. CDR3: CASSPEVYQETQYF. The CDR3 region has the DNA TGTGCCAGCAGCCCTGAGGTGTACCAAGAGACCCAGTACTTC.

The CDR3 is CASSDDSPDTDTQYF. The CDR3 DNA follows: TGTGCCAGCAGTGACGACTCGCCTGACACAGATACGCAGTATTTT. The rearrangement uses TRBV6-2 or TRBV6-3 and TRBJ2-3; D unresolved. Germline CDR1 reads MNHEY; CDR2 reads SVGEGT. CDR3 length: 15 residues. The V and J ends lost 5 bases and 2 bases respectively, with 14 bases between them.

The CDR3 bases are TGTGCCAGCAGCTCCGGGACTCGGGAGCAGTACTTC. Translating gives CASSSGTREQYF. The rearrangement links TRBV7-9 to TRBJ2-7, with a weak D call TRBD2 (6 bases). V lost 4 bases to trimming and J lost 7 bases, with 11 bases between them. Germline CDR1 SEHNR, CDR2 FQNEAQ (reference sequence). The CDR3 extends over 12 amino acids.

Regarding this clonotype: A junction boundary mismatches the germline segment, possibly from a read error. The chain combines TRBV20-1 with TRBJ2-1; no reliable D call. The CDR3 is 13 residues long. Germline loops: CDR1 DFQATT, CDR2 SNEGSKA (reference sequence). The CDR3 loop is CSVRPTAQGIQFF. CDR3 nucleotides: TGCAGTGTTAGACCTACCGCACAAGGGATCCAGTTCTTC.

The chain has TRBV4-1 and TRBJ1-1; D gene uncertain. CDR1 MGHRA and CDR2 YSYEKL come from the germline V gene. The CDR3 runs 13 residues. V was shortened by 3 bases and J by 8 bases, with 13 bases between the two germline ends. In DNA form, the CDR3 reads TGCGCCAGCAGCCATAGCGGTGCTGCAGAAGCTTTCTTT. It specifies CASSHSGAAEAFF.

J is TRBJ2-3 and V is TRBV13; 9 nucleotides line up with TRBD1. The V gene's germline CDR1 is PRHDT and CDR2 FYEKMQ (reference sequence). Losses at the gene ends were 5 bases for V and 4 bases for J; bases not matched to a gene: 7. The CDR3 runs to 15 residues. The CDR3: CASSPTGGIADTQYF. DNA for the CDR3: TGTGCCAGCAGCCCAACAGGGGGCATTGCAGATACGCAGTATTTT.

The J gene is TRBJ2-1, the V gene TRBV20-1, with 10 bases lining up with TRBD1. The trim removed 6 bases at V and 1 base at J, leaving 6 bases unmatched. This CDR3 spans 15 amino acids. CDR1 and CDR2 from the germline V gene are DFQATT and SNEGSKA (reference sequence). The CDR3 region has the DNA TGCAGTGCGTCCGGGACAGGGGTTTCCTACAATGAGCAGTTCTTC. Translation gives CSASGTGVSYNEQFF.

This clonotype has just a few counts. The chain joins TRBV20-1 to TRBJ2-7; 9 nucleotides line up with TRBD2. Germline V gene lookup returns CDR1 DFQATT and CDR2 SNEGSKA (reference sequence). V dropped 4 bases and J dropped 7; count of bases not matched to a gene: 11. CDR3 length: 14 residues. CDR3 coding DNA: TGCAGTGCTAAGTACGCGGGAGGGCCTGGTGAGCAGTACTTC. It is translated as CSAKYAGGPGEQYF.

The chain is built from TRBV20-1 and TRBJ2-7; D is possibly TRBD2 (5 bases). Germline CDR1 DFQATT, CDR2 SNEGSKA (reference sequence). The germline V and J ends were trimmed by 5 bases and 2 bases, with 19 bases remaining between them. The CDR3 has 15 residues. This CDR3 is CSAGRTSEGAYEQYF. The CDR3 region has the DNA TGCAGTGCTGGCCGAACGAGTGAGGGAGCCTACGAGCAGTACTTC.

There are a few counts of this clonotype. CDR3 nucleotide sequence: TGCAGTGCTAGAGATTGGGACGGAAGCTCCTACAATGAGCAGTTCTTC. Encoded protein: CSARDWDGSSYNEQFF. The chain combines TRBV20-1 with TRBJ2-1; D is perhaps TRBD1 or TRBD2 (5 bases each). There are 16 residues in the CDR3. V was shortened by 0 bases and J by 0 bases, with 12 bases between the two germline ends. Germline-derived CDR1 and CDR2 are DFQATT and SNEGSKA (reference sequence).

As for this clonotype: A single base separates this from a much larger clone, so it may be a read error. The gene calls are TRBV7-8 and TRBJ1-5; D gene unclear. Trimming shortened V by 5 bases and J by 2 bases, and 13 bases separated the two germline ends. The CDR3 is made up of 15 amino acids. CDR1 and CDR2 (germline): SGHVS, FQNEAQ. The CDR3 nucleotides read TGTGCCAGCAGCAAAAATAGCGGAGGCAATCAGCCCCAGCATTTT. It yields the protein CASSKNSGGNQPQHF.

Comments on this clonotype: As the CDR3 is not closed by the conserved phenylalanine or tryptophan, this likely results from a read error. This chain joins TRBV29-1 and TRBJ2-7, with a possible D match to TRBD2 (5 bases). Germline V CDR1 and CDR2: SQVTM, ANQGSEA. Trimming left V 4 bases short and J 6 bases short, with 13 bases between. There are 12 residues in the CDR3. For the CDR3, the DNA is TGCAGCGTTGGCCCGGGGTCGGGCGAGCAGTACTCC. Translation gives CSVGPGSGEQYS.

Notes on this clonotype: A much larger clone is a single base away; this may be a read error. The rearrangement joins TRBV4-3 to TRBJ2-7; 8 bases agree with TRBD1. Per germline, CDR1 LGHNA and CDR2 YSLEER. The CDR3 extends over 14 amino acids. In nucleotides, the CDR3 is TGCGCCAGCAGCCTAGACAGGGGAGGCAACGAGCGGTACTTC. Its translation: CASSLDRGGNERYF.

The CDR3 nucleotides read TGTGCCAGCAGCCCCACCACAGGGGGCGGACACAATGAGCAGTTCTTC. Translating it yields CASSPTTGGGHNEQFF. The J gene is TRBJ2-1, the V gene TRBV6-6, with 9 bases aligning to TRBD1. Germline CDR1 MNHNY, CDR2 SVGAGI (reference sequence). The length of the CDR3 is 16 residues. The V segment lost 6 bases and the J segment 5 bases; nucleotides outside the gene matches: 11.

The rearrangement links TRBV7-2 to TRBJ1-1; D may be TRBD1 (5 bases). Trimming removed 0 bases from V and 4 bases from J, with 15 bases in between. There are 16 residues in the CDR3. Germline CDR1 SGHTA, CDR2 FQGNSA. CDR3 amino acids: CASSLAIGRRGTEAFF. The CDR3 DNA follows: TGTGCCAGCAGCTTAGCGATAGGGAGGAGGGGCACTGAAGCTTTCTTT.